This entry lists 10 T cell receptor beta chains sequenced from one sample in a study of PD-1 blockade in classical Hodgkin lymphoma. Profiling relied on immunoSEQ multiplex PCR, and the TCRdb table lists in-frame clones only, not all of them. This sample carries approximately 43,000 clones, about 86% of them seen once, and the ten largest clones take about 5.5%. Brentuximab vedotin exposure varied, and every patient relapsed after autologous stem cell transplantation. Sequences were derived from peripheral blood mononuclear cells (PBMCs), sampled before the second cycle of nivolumab. These receptors were collected from a human donor with classical Hodgkin lymphoma.

This chain connects TRBV5-5 to TRBJ1-5; D unclear. Germline V lookup: CDR1 SGHKS, CDR2 YYEKEE (reference sequence). The CDR3 is 14 amino acids. Trimming left V 0 bases short and J 3 bases short, with 7 bases between. The CDR3 loop is CASSLAPINQPQHF. The DNA for the CDR3 is TGTGCCAGCAGCTTGGCCCCAATCAATCAGCCCCAGCATTTT.

The rearrangement links TRBV7-3 to TRBJ2-1, with 13 bases that match TRBD2. With V trimmed by 5 bases and J by 4 bases, 5 bases remained unmatched. This CDR3 has 16 amino acids. Germline assignment: CDR1 SGHTA and CDR2 FQGTGA. CDR3: CASSPQGLAGYNEQFF. CDR3 sequence (DNA): TGTGCCAGCAGCCCACAGGGACTAGCGGGGTACAATGAGCAGTTCTTC.

This clone showed up just once. The rearrangement links TRBV11-1 to TRBJ1-1; the D gene is possibly TRBD1 (6 bases). The ends were cut back, 5 bases at V and 5 bases at J, with 12 bases in the middle. The CDR3 spans 13 residues. CDR1 SGHAT and CDR2 FQDESV come from the germline V gene (reference sequence). CDR3 coding DNA: TGTGCCAGCAGCCACCAGGGGAGGACTGAAGCTTTCTTT. Translating it yields CASSHQGRTEAFF.

This chain uses TRBV6-1 with TRBJ1-2; D gene unclear. The CDR3 length is 13 residues. V gave up 5 bases and J gave up 8 bases, with 15 bases separating them. Per germline, CDR1 MNHNS and CDR2 SASEGT. The CDR3 region has the DNA TGTGCCAGCAGTTCTCGGGTGTTTGGGGGCTACACCTTC. Amino acid sequence: CASSSRVFGGYTF.

This chain connects TRBV28 to TRBJ1-5, with 9 bases lining up with TRBD1. This CDR3 is 15 amino acids long. CDR1 and CDR2 from the germline V gene are MDHEN and SYDVKM. V trimming: 7 bases; J trimming: 5 bases; junction bases outside the gene matches: 9. CDR3 in DNA: TGTGCCAGCAATCACCGGGACAGGGAGGATCAGCCCCAGCATTTT. Its protein product is CASNHRDREDQPQHF.

This sequence joins TRBV18 and TRBJ2-3; TRBD2 is a possible D gene (5 bases). CDR3 length: 16 residues. V shed 4 bases and J shed 2 bases, with 16 bases lying between them. Germline-derived CDR1 and CDR2 are KGHSH and LQKENI. In nucleotides, the CDR3 is TGTGCCAGCTCACGAAGGGCTAGCATGGTCACAGATACGCAGTATTTT. Amino acid sequence: CASSRRASMVTDTQYF. Combining the CDR3 with reference TRBV18 and TRBJ2-3 gives the whole variable domain NAGVMQNPRHLVRRRGQEARLRCSPMKGHSHVYWYRQLPEEGLKFMVYLQKENIIDESGMPKERFSAEFPKEGPSILRIQQVVRGDSAAYFCASSRRASMVTDTQYFGPGTRLTVL.

This chain connects TRBV5-4 to TRBJ1-1; TRBD1 matches 9 bases. The CDR3 consists of 14 residues. Germline V CDR1 and CDR2: SGHNT, YYREEE (reference sequence). V trimming: 4 bases; J trimming: 4 bases; junction bases outside the gene matches: 5. The CDR3 bases are TGTGCCAGCAGCCTGACAGGGGGAGGCACTGAAGCTTTCTTT. Residues: CASSLTGGGTEAFF.

In its sample, this clone was seen a few times. As DNA, the CDR3 is TGCGCCAGCAGCTCTAGACAGGGGCCCTACAATGAGCAGTTCTTC. It codes for CASSSRQGPYNEQFF. The genes are TRBV5-1 and TRBJ2-1; 8 bases line up with TRBD1. Per germline, CDR1 SGHRS and CDR2 YFSETQ. V dropped 3 bases and J dropped 2; count of bases not matched to a gene: 4. This CDR3 is 15 amino acids long.

The rearrangement uses TRBV7-9 and TRBJ1-2; TRBD1 matches 7 bases. The CDR3 has 17 residues. In germline, CDR1 is SEHNR, CDR2 FQNEAQ (reference sequence). V dropped 1 base and J dropped 4; count of bases not matched to a gene: 12. Here the CDR3 reads CASSLGKGAYRVYGYTF. CDR3 nucleotide sequence: TGTGCCAGCAGCTTAGGAAAGGGGGCGTATCGGGTCTATGGCTACACCTTC.

The chain links TRBV6-5 to TRBJ1-3, with a weak D call TRBD1 (6 bases). Germline loops: CDR1 MNHEY, CDR2 SVGAGI. CDR3 length equals 16 residues. V gave up 4 bases and J gave up 0 bases, with 13 bases separating them. For the CDR3, the DNA is TGTGCCAGCAGTTTGACAGGTGTACTCTCTGGAAACACCATATATTTT. Translation: CASSLTGVLSGNTIYF.